The rows below give T cell receptor beta chains drawn from one sample of a study of cytomegalovirus exposure and HLA in healthy donors. Profiling relied on immunoSEQ multiplex PCR, and the TCRdb table lists in-frame clones only, not all of them. The repertoire has over 120,000 clones, about 8.9% of them found once; the top ten carry 1.8%. Specimen: PBMCs. The origin of the receptors is a man aged 50 to 59 in good health and CMV-seronegative. The CDR3 runs from the conserved cysteine through the conserved F or W. The D gene is left open where the match is weak. Where a row states a size, it is once, few, many or the class of an expanded clone; other rows omit it.

>.|.|TRBV9|TRBJ2-7
CASNRAGNSYEQYF
TGTGCCAGCAATAGGGCAGGGAACTCCTACGAGCAGTACTTC
>.|.|TRBV10-1|TRBJ2-2
CASRGQQNTGELFF
TGCGCCAGCCGCGGACAACAGAACACCGGGGAGCTGTTTTTT
>few|TRBD1|TRBV11-2|TRBJ1-6
CASSLGGTGNSPLHF
TGTGCCAGCAGCTTAGGGGGGACAGGGAATTCACCCCTCCACTTT
>few|.|TRBV5-1|TRBJ2-2
CASSLDRNTGELFF
TGCGCCAGCAGCTTGGACAGGAACACCGGGGAGCTGTTTTTT
>few|.|TRBV10-2|TRBJ2-3
CASIEYLTDTQYF
TGCGCCAGCATAGAGTATCTCACAGATACGCAGTATTTT
>few|TRBD1|TRBV7-9|TRBJ2-2
CASSPVPGQGVRTGELFF
TGTGCCAGCAGCCCGGTACCGGGACAGGGGGTTCGGACCGGGGAGCTGTTTTTT
>.|.|TRBV28|TRBJ2-7
CASSLELYEQYF
TGTGCCAGCAGTCTCGAGCTCTACGAGCAGTACTTC
>.|TRBD2|TRBV5-6|TRBJ2-3
CASSLGSGVTDTQYF
TGTGCCAGCAGCTTGGGGAGCGGGGTCACAGATACGCAGTATTTT
>.|.|TRBV27|TRBJ1-1
CASSFLRGTTEAFF
TGTGCCAGCAGTTTTCTACGGGGAACCACTGAAGCTTTCTTT
>.|.|TRBV11-2|TRBJ2-5
CASSLGDNVQETQYF
TGTGCCAGCAGCTTAGGGGACAACGTCCAAGAGACCCAGTACTTC
>.|.|TRBV10-1|TRBJ2-3
CASSEVGRNTDTQYF
TGCGCCAGCAGTGAGGTGGGCAGAAACACAGATACGCAGTATTTT
>.|TRBD1|TRBV25-1|TRBJ2-5
CASTRGFGTVETQYF
TGTGCCAGCACCAGGGGGTTTGGGACAGTGGAGACCCAGTACTTC
>.|TRBD1|TRBV7-9|TRBJ2-7
CASSLWTGSSYEQYF
TGTGCCAGCAGCTTATGGACAGGGAGCTCCTACGAGCAGTACTTC
>.|.|TRBV11-2|TRBJ1-4
CASSLRYSGSTHEKLFF
TGTGCCAGCAGCTTACGGTACTCGGGAAGCACCCATGAAAAACTGTTTTTT
>few|.|TRBV19|TRBJ1-4
CASSIRAGDEKLFF
TGTGCCAGTAGTATACGAGCAGGGGACGAAAAACTGTTTTTT
>.|TRBD1|TRBV16|TRBJ1-5
CASSEGTVGNQPQHF
TGTGCCAGCAGCGAAGGGACAGTAGGTAATCAGCCCCAGCATTTT
>.|TRBD1|TRBV4-1|TRBJ1-2
CASSARTGVNYGYTF
TGCGCCAGCAGCGCCCGGACAGGGGTTAACTATGGCTACACCTTC
>.|.|TRBV4-1|TRBJ1-1
CASSRPGSTEAFF
TGCGCCAGCAGCCGACCAGGGTCCACTGAAGCTTTCTTT
>.|.|TRBV16|TRBJ1-2
CASSQGSGDGYGYTF
TGTGCCAGCAGCCAAGGATCAGGGGACGGCTATGGCTACACCTTC
>.|TRBD2|TRBV2|TRBJ2-7
CASRLAGTYEQYF
TGTGCCAGCAGGCTAGCGGGAACCTACGAGCAGTACTTC
>few|.|TRBV21-1|TRBJ2-7
CASSKCCGRPASYEQYF
TGTGCCAGCAGCAAATGCTGCGGCCGTCCAGCGTCCTACGAGCAGTACTTC
>few|.|TRBV28|TRBJ1-4
CASSGDRMSWVREKLFF
TGTGCCAGCAGTGGAGACAGAATGAGTTGGGTAAGGGAAAAACTGTTTTTT
>few|TRBD1|TRBV30|TRBJ1-4
CAWGTGLGEKLFF
TGTGCCTGGGGGACAGGATTGGGTGAAAAACTGTTTTTT
>.|TRBD2|TRBV7-9|TRBJ2-1
CASSPTSGGYNEQFF
TGTGCCAGCAGCCCTACTAGCGGGGGATACAATGAGCAGTTCTTC
>.|TRBD2|TRBV19|TRBJ2-1
CASSIVSGGARNEQFF
TGTGCCAGTAGTATAGTTAGCGGGGGGGCAAGGAATGAGCAGTTCTTC
>.|.|TRBV5-4|TRBJ1-3
CASSLDSGNTIYF
TGTGCCAGCAGCCTCGACAGTGGAAACACCATATATTTT
>few|TRBD1|TRBV19|TRBJ1-2
CASSKNPGQGYGYTF
TGTGCCAGTAGTAAAAATCCGGGACAGGGGTATGGCTACACCTTC
>few|TRBD1|TRBV19|TRBJ1-2
CASSTLSDRVAYGYTF
TGTGCCAGTAGTACACTATCGGACAGGGTGGCCTATGGCTACACCTTC
>few|.|TRBV4-1|TRBJ1-2
CASSQDQANLNYGYTF
TGCGCCAGCAGCCAAGATCAAGCCAATTTAAACTATGGCTACACCTTC
>few|TRBD2|TRBV5-1|TRBJ2-1
CASSPSGGSINEQFF
TGCGCCAGCAGCCCCTCGGGCGGGAGTATAAATGAGCAGTTCTTC
>.|.|TRBV5-1|TRBJ2-7
CASSLVLAQSYEQYF
TGCGCCAGCAGCTTGGTGCTGGCACAATCCTACGAGCAGTACTTC
>.|.|TRBV14|TRBJ2-5
CASSTWDTSFIQYF
TGTGCCAGCAGCACCTGGGACACGTCCTTTATTCAGTACTTC
>few|.|TRBV6-1|TRBJ2-1
CASRGAGDNEQFF
TGTGCCAGCAGAGGGGCCGGCGACAATGAGCAGTTCTTC
>.|TRBD1|TRBV7-8|TRBJ1-3
CASSVQGSEGNTIYF
TGTGCCAGCAGCGTACAGGGGTCGGAAGGAAACACCATATATTTT
>few|TRBD2|TRBV11-2|TRBJ2-4
CASSLAGGGDIQYF
TGTGCCAGCAGCCTAGCGGGAGGGGGAGACATTCAGTACTTC
>few|.|TRBV7-3|TRBJ1-1
CASSLIGKGNTEAFF
TGTGCCAGCAGCTTAATCGGGAAGGGGAACACTGAAGCTTTCTTT
>few|TRBD1|TRBV5-1|TRBJ1-2
CASSVQGAQDYGYTF
TGCGCCAGCAGCGTACAGGGGGCGCAAGACTATGGCTACACCTTC
>few|.|TRBV2|TRBJ1-1
CASNLDLNTEAFF
TGTGCCAGCAACCTTGACTTGAACACTGAAGCTTTCTTT
>few|.|TRBV7-2|TRBJ2-7
CASSLVGGASSYEQYF
TGTGCCAGCAGCTTAGTAGGAGGGGCTAGCTCCTACGAGCAGTACTTC
>few|.|TRBV5-4|TRBJ1-1
CASSSGGANWDTEAFF
TGTGCCAGCAGCTCTGGGGGGGCCAATTGGGACACTGAAGCTTTCTTT
>.|TRBD2|TRBV28|TRBJ2-1
CASTPRGEGNNEQFF
TGTGCCAGCACTCCACGGGGGGAGGGAAACAATGAGCAGTTCTTC
>.|.|TRBV30|TRBJ1-5
CAWSVSLLQGPGQPQHF
TGTGCCTGGAGTGTTAGCCTATTACAGGGTCCGGGTCAGCCCCAGCATTTT
>few|.|TRBV19|TRBJ1-1
CASRKEEWNTEAFF
TGTGCCAGTAGGAAGGAGGAGTGGAACACTGAAGCTTTCTTT